This record concerns one TCR beta chain sequence. Its target is unknown. The record originates from a study of response to subunit inactivated influenza vaccine. Study-level findings and limits: Seasonal influenza vaccination, on each occasion, was suggested by the authors to recruit few new T cells.

TCRdb redid the calling of the RT-PCR reads with MiXCR, one entry per CDR3 protein. The data contain 450,000 to 700,000 distinct CDR3 sequences, 14% of them singletons. The germline gives CDR1 SGHAT, CDR2 FQNNGV. This CDR3 is built from 15 residues. V was pared by 5 bases and J by 4 bases, with 5 bases of the junction left unmatched. The TCR sequence derives from a man in his fifties who received an inactivated influenza vaccine. The V call is TRBV11-2, the J call TRBJ2-1; 10 positions agree with TRBD2. Material: PBMCs from blood, obtained roughly 13 days after vaccination. The CDR3 region is CASSLGLAIYNEQFF. Here the CDR3 DNA reads TGTGCCAGCAGCCTGGGACTAGCGATTTACAATGAGCAGTTCTTC.